Listed below are T cell receptor beta chains from one sample, sequenced in a study of vaccination effects on CD4 cells after COVID-19. The method was immunoSEQ multiplex PCR; TCRdb's version includes in-frame clones alone and lacks a portion of them. Of 55,000 to 80,000 clones in the sample, about four fifths are singletons; the top ten hold roughly an eighth. No antigen has been assigned to these receptors. The sample in question was CD4+ T cells from PBMCs cultured with SARS-CoV-2 spike peptides, obtained before COVID-19 vaccination. The receptors were sampled from a human donor who received a COVID-19 vaccine. CDR3s include the opening cysteine and the closing phenylalanine or tryptophan. D genes are given only for firm matches. A row's size may be missing; if present it is once, few, many or a size class.

j_gene	abundance	len	d_gene	v_gene	CDR3nt	CDR3aa
TRBJ1-1	NA	13	NA	TRBV5-1	TGCGCCAGCAGCTCTCTTGATTCCCCTGAAGCTTTCTTT	CASSSLDSPEAFF
TRBJ2-3	once	13	NA	TRBV10-3	TGTGCCATCAGCCCCGCAAACACAGATACGCAGTATTTT	CAISPANTDTQYF
TRBJ1-1	once	13	NA	TRBV28	TGTGCCAGCAGGCGGCTGGGCCTCACTGAAGCTTTCTTT	CASRRLGLTEAFF
TRBJ2-5	NA	14	NA	TRBV28	TGTGCCAGCAGTCCCTCATCGGGGGAGGAGACCCAGTACTTC	CASSPSSGEETQYF
TRBJ2-2	NA	18	TRBD2	TRBV28	TGTGCCAGCAGAATTGGGCGGGGGACTGAAGCGAACACCGGGGAGCTGTTTTTT	CASRIGRGTEANTGELFF
TRBJ1-3	NA	16	TRBD1	TRBV18	TGTGCCAGCTCAACCCGGGACAGGGGGCTCGAAAACACCATATATTTT	CASSTRDRGLENTIYF
TRBJ1-4	NA	15	NA	TRBV2	TGTGCCAGCAGTGATGTCGGACTGCCGAGAGAAAAACTGTTTTTT	CASSDVGLPREKLFF
TRBJ2-3	NA	16	NA	TRBV5-1	TGCGCCAGCAGCGGGCTAATGGTAGGGGGAACAGATACGCAGTATTTT	CASSGLMVGGTDTQYF
TRBJ2-2	few	12	NA	TRBV25-1	TGTGCCAGCAGAAGGGGGAGCGGGGAGCTGTTTTTT	CASRRGSGELFF
TRBJ2-5	NA	18	NA	TRBV7-8	TGTGCCAGCACCAAGGGACACCCGAGAATGTTGCTTGCGGAGACCCAGTACTTC	CASTKGHPRMLLAETQYF
TRBJ1-2	NA	15	TRBD1	TRBV5-1	TGCGCCAGCAGCCCCGGGACAGGAGTATACTATGGCTACACCTTC	CASSPGTGVYYGYTF
TRBJ2-3	NA	13	NA	TRBV11-2	TGTGCCAGCAGCCTGGGACACACAGATACGCAGTATTTT	CASSLGHTDTQYF
TRBJ1-6	NA	14	NA	TRBV18	TGTGCCAGCTCTCCACGAAGCCGGAATTCACCCCTCCACTTT	CASSPRSRNSPLHF
TRBJ1-2	NA	13	NA	TRBV6-5	TGTGCCAGCAGTTACCTATCTAACTATGGCTACACCTTC	CASSYLSNYGYTF
TRBJ2-2	NA	14	NA	TRBV7-2	TGTGCCAGCAGACCCACAGGGAACACCGGGGAGCTGTTTTTT	CASRPTGNTGELFF
TRBJ2-1	NA	12	NA	TRBV6-5	TGTGCCAGCAAACGTCTGGGGAATGAGCAGTTCTTC	CASKRLGNEQFF
TRBJ2-5	NA	14	NA	TRBV24-1	TGTGCCACCAGTGACGGGGGCTTGAGGGAGACCCAGTACTTC	CATSDGGLRETQYF
TRBJ1-2	NA	15	NA	TRBV4-3	TGCGCCAGCAGCCAAGATATGGGGGACTACTATGGCTACACCTTC	CASSQDMGDYYGYTF